The entry that follows covers one T cell receptor (beta chain) sequence. This entry comes from a study of blood T cell repertoires in COVID-19. The wider study: Samples taken during acute and convalescent COVID-19 were collected in the United States, Italy and Spain.

Germline assignment: CDR1 MNHEY and CDR2 SVGAGI. V was trimmed by 6 bases and J by 1 base, leaving 15 bases between them. This CDR3 contains 15 residues. Only in-frame clones appear in the TCRdb table, and some are missing; sequencing was by immunoSEQ multiplex PCR. The data show approximately 490,000 clones, with 75% to 90% seen just once and just over 8% held by the top ten. The sample consisted of PBMCs or T cells enriched from blood (not recorded which). This rearrangement joins TRBV6-5 to TRBJ1-1, with D perhaps matching TRBD1 (6 bases). The clonotype was recovered from a woman aged 60-75 years who had recovered from COVID-19. Here the CDR3 DNA reads TGTGCCAGCAGCGACCCTAGGACAGAGAACACTGAAGCTTTCTTT. Its protein product is CASSDPRTENTEAFF.